This TCR beta chain emerged from a study of T cell repertoires in cytomegalovirus infection. Study-level results: The ex vivo response showed dominance by HLA-C-restricted CMV-specific TCR beta clonotypes. People with CMV and the relevant HLA were identified by cumulative public TCR beta family frequency.

The CDR3 runs to 15 residues. Trimming cost V 1 base and J 0 bases, with 9 bases left between them. Germline values: CDR1 SGHRS, CDR2 YFSETQ. MiXCR was run by TCRdb on the reads, yielding one entry per CDR3 protein. In the table there are 69,000 or so distinct CDR3 sequences, around 27% of which are singletons. As regards this clonotype: As yet, its antigen is unknown.

The V gene is TRBV5-1, the J gene TRBJ2-3; D gene unclear. Sequences were derived from CD8+ T cells from cultured PBMCs, sampled from culture after CMV antigen stimulation. The TCR was taken from a human donor in good health (CMV status not recorded). Some clones in this sample may be carry-over from other donors' samples. The CDR3 loop reads CASSLSAASTDTQYF. The CDR3 DNA sequence: TGCGCCAGCAGCTTGAGTGCGGCTAGCACAGATACGCAGTATTTT.